The rows below give T cell receptor beta chains drawn from one sample of a study of T cell responses to AZD1222 COVID-19 vaccine. TCRdb's table, derived via immunoSEQ multiplex PCR, lists solely in-frame clones and lacks some. The sample yields 150,000 to 200,000 clones, around 94% seen once. Sequencing used peripheral blood, obtained 28 days after the second AZD1222 dose. All receptors derive from an adult who received the AZD1222 COVID-19 vaccine. Each CDR3 is given with its conserved first and last residue. The order of the fields is V gene, J gene, D gene, clone size, CDR3 DNA, CDR3 protein. A D gene is named only where the DNA matches it firmly. Clone size is not always given. Where it is, it says once, few, many or a class for expanded clones.

>TRBV4-1|TRBJ1-2|TRBD1|.
TGCGCCAGCAGCCCGGACAGGGGGGACTATGGCTACACCTTC
CASSPDRGDYGYTF
>TRBV6-5|TRBJ2-1|TRBD2|.
TGTGCCAGCACGTCAGCGGGAGGACATTACAATGAGCAGTTCTTC
CASTSAGGHYNEQFF
>TRBV28|TRBJ2-3|.|.
TGTGCCAGCACTGGCGGGGCAATCACAGATACGCAGTATTTT
CASTGGAITDTQYF
>TRBV5-5|TRBJ1-3|.|.
TGTGCCAGCAGCTGGAGGGGCAACTCTGGAAACACCATATATTTT
CASSWRGNSGNTIYF
>TRBV29-1|TRBJ1-3|.|.
TGCAGCGTTGCAGTACTCTCTGGAAACACCATATATTTT
CSVAVLSGNTIYF
>TRBV28|TRBJ1-2|TRBD1|.
TGTGCCAGCAGCCCCGGGACAGGGGGATGGGGCTACACCTTC
CASSPGTGGWGYTF
>TRBV6-5|TRBJ2-2|.|.
TGTGCCAGCAGTTACCGGGGCGGGGAGCTGTTTTTT
CASSYRGGELFF
>TRBV11-2|TRBJ1-2|.|.
TGTGCCAGCAGCTTAGATGGCGGGTCCTATGGCTACACCTTC
CASSLDGGSYGYTF
>TRBV11-2|TRBJ2-7|.|.
TGTGCCAGCAGCTTAGTTGTACAGCCCTACGAGCAGTACTTC
CASSLVVQPYEQYF
>TRBV6-5|TRBJ1-3|.|.
TGTGCCAGCAGAAGAGAAGCTGGAAACACCATATATTTT
CASRREAGNTIYF
>TRBV7-6|TRBJ2-3|TRBD2|.
TGTGCCAGCAGCCCAGGACTAGCGGGAGGGCCGGCAGATACGCAGTATTTT
CASSPGLAGGPADTQYF
>TRBV9|TRBJ2-1|TRBD1|.
TGTGCCAGCAGCAGAGAGGACAGGGGGTTTTACAATGAGCAGTTCTTC
CASSREDRGFYNEQFF
>TRBV3-1/TRBV3-2|TRBJ2-7|.|.
TGTGCCAGTAACACCAAGATAGATCACAGCAGTTTCCCCTACGAGCAGTACTTC
CASNTKIDHSSFPYEQYF
>TRBV28|TRBJ1-4|.|.
TGTGCCAGCAGTTTTGGCAGGGAAAAACTGTTTTTT
CASSFGREKLFF
>TRBV10-2|TRBJ1-2|TRBD1|.
TGCGCCAGCACATTGCCTGACAGGGACGGGGTTCGTCAGCGCTACACCTTC
CASTLPDRDGVRQRYTF
>TRBV29-1|TRBJ1-2|.|.
TGCAGCGCGTTACAGGGCTCTCAACTGGATGGCTACACCTTC
CSALQGSQLDGYTF
>TRBV28|TRBJ1-1|.|few
TGTGCCAGCACGTTAGGGGGGGTTGGCACTGAAGCTTTCTTT
CASTLGGVGTEAFF
>TRBV7-2|TRBJ2-7|.|few
TGTGCCAGCAGCTTAGTTGGGGGCGAAAGGTACGAGCAGTACTTC
CASSLVGGERYEQYF
>TRBV21-1|TRBJ1-1|.|.
TGTGCCAGCAGCAAATCTTGCAAGGGGAACACTGAAGCTTTCTTT
CASSKSCKGNTEAFF
>TRBV5-6|TRBJ2-2|.|once
TGTGCCAGCGCCCGACAGCTGAACACCGGGGAGCTGTTTTTT
CASARQLNTGELFF
>TRBV3-1/TRBV3-2|TRBJ2-1|.|.
TGTGCCAGCAGCCGGGTAGGTAGCTCCTACAATGAGCAGTTCTTC
CASSRVGSSYNEQFF
>TRBV5-6|TRBJ2-5|TRBD2|once
TGTGCCAGCAGCGCTGAGAGGATTAGCGGGAGTGAGACCCAGTACTTC
CASSAERISGSETQYF
>TRBV9|TRBJ2-1|.|.
TGTGCCAGCAGCGTAGGGCTCTCCGATCCTAGTTACAATGAGCAGTTCTTC
CASSVGLSDPSYNEQFF
>TRBV18|TRBJ1-3|.|.
TGTGCCAGCTCACCACAAGGGAGCGGGAACACCATATATTTT
CASSPQGSGNTIYF
>TRBV6-2/TRBV6-3|TRBJ2-1|TRBD2|.
TGTGCCAGCAGTTACTCCGGGACTAGCGGGGGCGAGCAGTTCTTC
CASSYSGTSGGEQFF
>TRBV7-6|TRBJ2-1|.|once
TGTGCCAGCAGCCGTGGGACTCTCAGGGTGGGCAATGAGCAGTTCTTC
CASSRGTLRVGNEQFF
>TRBV30|TRBJ1-3|.|.
TGTGCCTGGAGTCGGGGGACCGGGGACACCATATATTTT
CAWSRGTGDTIYF
>TRBV18|TRBJ2-1|TRBD2|.
TGTGCCAGCTCACCCGGACTAGCGAACCTTGCAAATGAGCAGTTCTTC
CASSPGLANLANEQFF
>TRBV30|TRBJ1-2|TRBD1|.
TGTGCCTGGGACTGGTCAGGACTTCCGGACAGGTCGTCCAACTATGGCTACACCTTC
CAWDWSGLPDRSSNYGYTF
>TRBV19|TRBJ1-1|.|.
TGTGCCAGTAGTATCGGCAGTCACATGAACACTGAAGCTTTCTTT
CASSIGSHMNTEAFF
>TRBV6-2/TRBV6-3|TRBJ1-5|.|.
TGTGCCAGCAGTTACTCGAACAGGCTAAATCAGCCCCAGCATTTT
CASSYSNRLNQPQHF
>TRBV19|TRBJ1-6|.|.
TGTGCCAGTAGTACCGGACGGATGCAAGGTTCACCCCTCCACTTT
CASSTGRMQGSPLHF
>TRBV2|TRBJ1-5|.|.
TGTGCCAGCACCCTGACCAGGGGCAGCAATCAGCCCCAGCATTTT
CASTLTRGSNQPQHF
>TRBV19|TRBJ2-5|.|once
TGTGCCAGTAGCGGCTACTTGATGGAGAGAGAGACCCAGTACTTC
CASSGYLMERETQYF
>TRBV14|TRBJ2-7|.|.
TGTGCCAGCAGCCAGAGGGGGGCCGAGCAGTACTTC
CASSQRGAEQYF
>TRBV19|TRBJ1-6|TRBD1|.
TGTGCCAGTAGGGGACAGGGGGATTCACCCCTCCACTTT
CASRGQGDSPLHF
>TRBV27|TRBJ2-7|TRBD2|once
TGTGCCAGCAGTCCAGCGGGAGAGCGGCGCGAGCAGTACTTC
CASSPAGERREQYF
>TRBV27|TRBJ2-1|.|.
TGTGCCAGCGCCCCCTCGGACAGCTACAATGAGCAGTTCTTC
CASAPSDSYNEQFF
>TRBV7-9|TRBJ2-7|.|.
TGTGCCAGCAGCCCTCGGGGTAGCGGCAACTACGAGCAGTACTTC
CASSPRGSGNYEQYF
>TRBV6-5|TRBJ2-1|.|.
TGTGCCAGCAGTTACGAGGATAGTGCGTACAATGAGCAGTTCTTC
CASSYEDSAYNEQFF
>TRBV5-6|TRBJ1-2|.|.
TGTGCCAGCAGCCGCTCAGATGGGAAGTATGGCTACACCTTC
CASSRSDGKYGYTF
>TRBV29-1|TRBJ1-1|TRBD1|.
TGCAGCGTTGAAGTTGGACAGGGCTGGCCTGAAGCTTTCTTT
CSVEVGQGWPEAFF
>TRBV6-5|TRBJ1-5|.|.
TGTGCCAGCAGGACCGATAGCAATCAGCCCCAGCATTTT
CASRTDSNQPQHF
>TRBV6-5|TRBJ1-2|.|.
TGTGCCAGCAGTCCGCCCAATCAGGGGTTCTATGGCTACACCTTC
CASSPPNQGFYGYTF
>TRBV2|TRBJ2-5|.|.
TGTGCCAGCAGTGAAGGTGTAGGTACTCAAGAGACCCAGTACTTC
CASSEGVGTQETQYF
>TRBV9|TRBJ2-2|.|.
TGTGCCAGTCATTCCAGGGGAGACGGGGAGCTGTTTTTT
CASHSRGDGELFF
>TRBV6-5|TRBJ2-7|.|.
TGTGCCACAACCTACTACGAGCAGTACTTC
CATTYYEQYF
>TRBV19|TRBJ1-4|.|.
TGTGCCAGTACCCGGGGGTTCGATGAAAAACTGTTTTTT
CASTRGFDEKLFF
>TRBV29-1|TRBJ2-1|TRBD2|.
TGCAGCGTTGTACTACTAGCGATGAATGAGCAGTTCTTC
CSVVLLAMNEQFF
>TRBV18|TRBJ2-1|TRBD2|few
TGTGCCACCCAAAGGCTAGCGGGAGGGTACAATGAGCAGTTCTTC
CATQRLAGGYNEQFF
>TRBV28|TRBJ2-2|.|.
TGTGCCAGCAGTGGGAGGGGGGCCAACACCGGGGAGCTGTTTTTT
CASSGRGANTGELFF